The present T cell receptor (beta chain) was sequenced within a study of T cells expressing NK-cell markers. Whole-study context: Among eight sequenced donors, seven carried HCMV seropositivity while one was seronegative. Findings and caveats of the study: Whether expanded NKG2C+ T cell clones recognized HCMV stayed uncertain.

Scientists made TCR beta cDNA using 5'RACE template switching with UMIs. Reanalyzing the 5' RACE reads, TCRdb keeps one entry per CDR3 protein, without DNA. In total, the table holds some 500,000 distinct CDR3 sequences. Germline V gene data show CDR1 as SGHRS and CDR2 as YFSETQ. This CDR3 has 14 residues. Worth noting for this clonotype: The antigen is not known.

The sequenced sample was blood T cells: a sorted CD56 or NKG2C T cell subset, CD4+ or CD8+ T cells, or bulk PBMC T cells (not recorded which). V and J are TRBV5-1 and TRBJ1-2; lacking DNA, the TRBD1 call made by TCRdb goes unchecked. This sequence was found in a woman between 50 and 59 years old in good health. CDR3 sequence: CASSLSLGDPGYTF.